These T cell receptor beta chains were read from a single sample in a study of human T cells and chemical hapten exposure. One entry per CDR3 protein results from TCRdb running MiXCR on the RACE reads. This table has some 300,000 distinct CDR3 sequences, 5.5% appearing once. The sequenced sample was whole blood, obtained in connection with sensitization to the hapten diphenylcyclopropenone (DPC). These TCRs come from a woman between 18 and 29 years old with alopecia areata. Some clones in this sample may be carry-over from other donors' samples. The CDR3 runs from the conserved cysteine through the conserved F or W. Fields, in order: V gene, J gene, D gene, clone size, CDR3 protein, CDR3 DNA. A D gene is named only where the DNA matches it firmly. Clone size is shown for a subset of rows, as once, few, many or a class of expanded clone.

TRBV20-1	TRBJ2-5	TRBD2	NA	CSALIPGLAGGETQYF	TGCAGTGCACTCATCCCGGGACTAGCGGGGGGGGAGACCCAGTACTTC
TRBV9	TRBJ2-3	NA	NA	CASSVGYVGIGTDTQYF	TGTGCCAGCAGCGTAGGGTACGTGGGGATTGGCACAGATACGCAGTATTTT
TRBV9	TRBJ1-4	TRBD1	few	CASSVSTGGEKLFF	TGTGCCAGCAGCGTATCGACAGGGGGAGAAAAACTGTTTTTT
TRBV6-2/TRBV6-3	TRBJ2-7	TRBD2	NA	CAAASGGYEQYF	TGTGCCGCGGCTAGCGGGGGCTACGAGCAGTACTTC
TRBV6-2/TRBV6-3	TRBJ2-5	NA	many	CASSYSPVFYGTFYSGTQYF	TGTGCCAGCAGTTACTCCCCGGTTTTCTACGGCACGTTTTATAGTGGGACCCAGTACTTC
TRBV5-4	TRBJ2-7	TRBD1	many	CASSEGQNYEQYF	TGTGCCAGCAGCGAGGGACAGAACTACGAGCAGTACTTC
TRBV5-1	TRBJ2-3	TRBD2	many	CASSLDSGGLDTQYF	TGCGCCAGCAGCTTGGATAGCGGGGGGTTGGATACGCAGTATTTT
TRBV6-5	TRBJ2-1	TRBD1	many	CASSATGTAYNEQFF	TGTGCCAGCAGTGCAACCGGGACAGCCTACAATGAGCAGTTCTTC
TRBV6-5	TRBJ2-2	NA	NA	CASSYSGGAGTGELFF	TGTGCCAGCAGTTACTCGGGGGGCGCGGGTACCGGGGAGCTGTTTTTT
TRBV4-3	TRBJ1-1	NA	few	CASSQDDGGMTEAFF	TGCGCCAGCAGCCAAGATGACGGAGGGATGACTGAAGCTTTCTTT
TRBV4-1	TRBJ1-2	NA	many	CASSPQGREGGYTF	TGCGCCAGCAGCCCTCAGGGCAGGGAGGGTGGCTACACCTTC
TRBV13	TRBJ2-1	NA	many	CASTLGPTKPSSYNEQFF	TGTGCCAGCACTCTGGGACCCACAAAACCGAGCTCCTACAATGAGCAGTTCTTC
TRBV7-9	TRBJ2-7	TRBD1	NA	CASSSRTGGTFYEQYF	TGTGCCAGCAGCTCCAGGACAGGGGGCACTTTCTACGAGCAGTACTTC
TRBV29-1	TRBJ2-3	TRBD2	many	CSWSGGRGDTQYF	TGCAGCTGGAGCGGGGGCAGAGGGGATACGCAGTATTTT
TRBV20-1	TRBJ2-7	NA	few	CSARDKGGVYEQYF	TGCAGTGCTAGAGATAAGGGGGGAGTGTACGAGCAGTACTTC
TRBV7-6	TRBJ2-3	TRBD2	many	CASSPSGGTFTDTQYF	TGTGCCAGCAGCCCTAGCGGCGGGACTTTCACAGATACGCAGTATTTT
TRBV12-3/TRBV12-4	TRBJ2-7	NA	few	CASSFGGGGHEQYF	TGTGCCAGCAGTTTTGGGGGCGGAGGTCACGAGCAGTACTTC
TRBV4-3	TRBJ1-1	NA	many	CASSQDRSTNTEAFF	TGCGCCAGCAGCCAAGATCGTTCGACGAACACTGAAGCTTTCTTT
TRBV27	TRBJ1-2	NA	few	CASSSTGLGAYGYTF	TGTGCCAGCAGTTCCACAGGGTTGGGGGCCTATGGCTACACCTTC
TRBV5-1	TRBJ2-7	TRBD1	many	CASSADRVSYF	TGCGCCAGCAGCGCCGACAGGGTCTCGTACTTC
TRBV9	TRBJ2-1	NA	many	CASSVEGRREQFF	TGTGCCAGCAGCGTAGAGGGGCGTCGTGAGCAGTTCTTC
TRBV7-7	TRBJ1-1	NA	few	CASSPFAEAFF	TGTGCTAGCAGCCCCTTCGCTGAAGCTTTCTTT
TRBV24-1	TRBJ1-5	TRBD1	NA	CATSDQTGEAQPQHF	TGTGCCACCAGTGACCAAACAGGGGAGGCTCAGCCCCAGCATTTT
TRBV7-9	TRBJ2-6	NA	many	CASSLVNVLSGANVLTF	TGTGCCAGCAGCTTAGTAAACGTACTCTCTGGGGCCAACGTCCTGACTTTC
TRBV4-3	TRBJ1-3	NA	many	CASSQDSTVGNTIYF	TGCGCCAGCAGCCAAGATTCGACAGTAGGAAACACCATATATTTT
TRBV20-1	TRBJ1-1	NA	NA	CSAIQQGFIEAFF	TGCAGTGCGATTCAGCAGGGGTTCATTGAAGCTTTCTTT
TRBV7-8	TRBJ1-1	NA	NA	CASSSGHPTEAFF	TGTGCCAGCAGCTCCGGACATCCCACTGAAGCTTTCTTT
TRBV24-1	TRBJ1-6	NA	NA	CATSDLRGGSPLHF	TGTGCCACCAGTGATTTGCGGGGGGGTTCACCCCTCCACTTT